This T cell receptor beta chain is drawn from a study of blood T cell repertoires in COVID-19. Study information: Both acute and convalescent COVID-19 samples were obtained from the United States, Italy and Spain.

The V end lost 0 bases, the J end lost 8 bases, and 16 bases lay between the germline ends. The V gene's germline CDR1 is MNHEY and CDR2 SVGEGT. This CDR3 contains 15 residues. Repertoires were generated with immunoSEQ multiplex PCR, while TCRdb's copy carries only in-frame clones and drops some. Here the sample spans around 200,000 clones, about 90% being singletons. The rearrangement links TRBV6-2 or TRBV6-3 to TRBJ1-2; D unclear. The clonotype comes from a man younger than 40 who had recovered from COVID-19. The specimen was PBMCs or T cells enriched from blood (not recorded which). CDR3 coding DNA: TGTGCCAGCAGTTACTCACATCTCTTGTTTCCAGGCTACACCTTC. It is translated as CASSYSHLLFPGYTF.